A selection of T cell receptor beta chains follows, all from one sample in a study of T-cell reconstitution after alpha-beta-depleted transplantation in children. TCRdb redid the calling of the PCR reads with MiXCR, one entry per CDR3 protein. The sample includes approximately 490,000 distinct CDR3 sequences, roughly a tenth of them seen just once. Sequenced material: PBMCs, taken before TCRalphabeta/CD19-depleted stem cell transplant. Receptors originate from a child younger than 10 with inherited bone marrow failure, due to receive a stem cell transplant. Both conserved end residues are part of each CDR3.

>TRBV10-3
CAIKAVGDTEAFF
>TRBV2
CASSDNSPGSPLHF
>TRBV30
CAWSMWTSRDTGELFF
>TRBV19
CASSIAGTSDETQYF
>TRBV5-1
CASSLGSGTMNTEAFF
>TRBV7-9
CASSQTLANEQFF
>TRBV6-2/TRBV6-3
CASSPAQLTYGQFF
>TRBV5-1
CASSSARDRGTSSYNEQFF
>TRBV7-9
CASSHFLAGDDEQFF
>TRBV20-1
CSARQHWGSYEQYF
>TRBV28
CASSLYGDRRPYNEQFF
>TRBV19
CASSRTSGGHNEQFF
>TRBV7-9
CASSPGQPQNEQYF
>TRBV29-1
CSVDTQYF
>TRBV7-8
CASSLEIGHYEQYF
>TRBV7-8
CASSLGFSSSYNEQFF
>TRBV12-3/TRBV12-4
CASSSSAKHNEQFF
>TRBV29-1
CSVVQGNGYTF
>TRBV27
CASSWTGQNTQYF
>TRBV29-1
CSLRQGAETQYF
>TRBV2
CASSVIYETQYF
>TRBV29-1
CSVDVGQGFLYGYTF
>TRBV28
CASSQNRDTARLAAYEQYF
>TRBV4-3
CASSQVGRHYYEQYF
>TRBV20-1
CSAAKLAGTINEQFF
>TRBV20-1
CSALAGEYQETQYF
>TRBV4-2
CASSPIVGGNEQFF
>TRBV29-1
CSGWDRWNTEAFF
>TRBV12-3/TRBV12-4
CASSVGHILSYSGNTIYF
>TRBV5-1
CASSLARLAGRVTDTQYF
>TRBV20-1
CSAFEGMSNSPLHF
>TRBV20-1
CSAPGGFNSPLHF
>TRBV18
CASSPDMGLGLLEQYF
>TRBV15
CATSREPLYNSPLHF
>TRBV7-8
CASSLAHTGGGGYGYTF
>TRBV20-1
CSARGNGYEQYF
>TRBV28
CASPPLTGAGSTDTQYF
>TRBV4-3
CASSQVLREVNTEAFF
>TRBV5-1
CASSPGLASYNEQFF
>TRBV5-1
CASSLRDSHVSNQPQHF
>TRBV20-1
CSAYSGSSYNEQFF